The 14 T cell receptor beta chains reported below all come from one sample, sequenced in a study of blood T cell repertoires in COVID-19. This table comes from immunoSEQ multiplex PCR, and its TCRdb copy is limited to in-frame clones, with some not included. Of some 180,000 clones in the sample, around 80% were seen once. Sequencing was carried out using peripheral blood. The receptors come from a man aged 50 to 60 who had recovered from COVID-19.

The chain is built from TRBV7-2 and TRBJ1-5; weak D call: TRBD1 (6 bases). CDR3 size: 15 residues. V was shortened by 2 bases and J by 6 bases, with 14 bases between the two germline ends. CDR1 is SGHTA, CDR2 FQGNSA, per germline. The CDR3 DNA reads as TGTGCCAGCAGCTTAAATTCAGGGGTAAGTCAGCCCCAGCATTTT. Its translation is CASSLNSGVSQPQHF.

The chain uses TRBV28 and TRBJ1-1; the D is unclear. CDR1 is MDHEN and CDR2 is SYDVKM in the germline V gene. CDR3 size: 12 residues. V gave up 6 bases and J gave up 6 bases, with 11 bases separating them. The CDR3 DNA is TGTGCCAGCAGGCCCGCCCGGGCTGAAGCTTTCTTT. Protein: CASRPARAEAFF.

This clone has only one observation. The chain is built from TRBV28 and TRBJ2-1, with D possibly being TRBD2 (6 bases). In germline, CDR1 is MDHEN, CDR2 SYDVKM. V was shortened by 6 bases and J by 6 bases, with 12 bases between the two germline ends. The CDR3 covers 13 residues. The CDR3 here is CASSRGLRNEQFF. CDR3 in DNA: TGTGCCAGCAGCCGGGGACTTCGCAATGAGCAGTTCTTC.

The chain is built from TRBV7-3 and TRBJ2-6; a possible D gene is TRBD1 (5 bases). Germline loops: CDR1 SGHTA, CDR2 FQGTGA. The CDR3 contains 20 residues. The V end was cut by 1 base, the J end by 0 bases, with 19 bases between. The CDR3 sequence: CASSLMARRQRHSGANVLTF. The CDR3 DNA is TGTGCCAGCAGCTTAATGGCGCGGAGACAGCGACACTCTGGGGCCAACGTCCTGACTTTC.

CDR3 loop: CASSVTGGAQHF. As DNA, the CDR3 is TGTGCCAGCAGTGTGACGGGGGGGGCCCAGCATTTT. V gene TRBV2 combines with J gene TRBJ1-5; D may be TRBD1 (5 bases). V lost 4 bases, J lost 11 bases, and 12 bases lay in between. Germline V gives CDR1 SNHLY, CDR2 FYNNEI. The CDR3 spans 12 residues.

V usage is TRBV19 and J usage is TRBJ2-7; maybe TRBD1 (5 bases). There are 14 residues in the CDR3. V lost 1 base, J lost 4 bases, and 11 bases lay in between. Germline values: CDR1 LNHDA, CDR2 SQIVND (reference sequence). The CDR3 region is CASSIGSRAYEQYF. The CDR3 coding sequence is TGTGCCAGTAGTATAGGCTCCAGGGCATACGAGCAGTACTTC.

The genes are TRBV28 and TRBJ2-1, with 9 bases identical to TRBD2. CDR1 is MDHEN and CDR2 is SYDVKM in the germline V gene. V lost 3 bases to trimming and J lost 16 bases; unmatched junction nucleotides: 7. The CDR3 length is 12 residues. The CDR3 nucleotides are TGTGCCAGCAGTTTCAGGCTAGCGGGAATTTTCTTC. Translation gives CASSFRLAGIFF. The variable domain in full, with the rest retrieved from reference TRBV28 and TRBJ2-1, is DVKVTQSSRYLVKRTGEKVFLECVQDMDHENMFWYRQDPGLGLRLIYFSYDVKMKEKGDIPEGYSVSREKKERFSLILESASTNQTSMYLCASSFRLAGIFFGPGTRLTVL.

The V and J genes are TRBV5-6 and TRBJ2-7; 8 bases are a match to TRBD2. CDR3 length equals 15 residues. The J segment lost 1 base and the V segment lost 3 bases, leaving 6 bases of the junction unmatched. CDR1 is SGHDT, CDR2 YYEEEE, per germline. The CDR3 protein is CASSSPTSVSYEQYF. In DNA, the CDR3 is TGTGCCAGCAGCTCGCCGACTAGCGTATCCTACGAGCAGTACTTC.

This clone was found once. The chain joins TRBV7-2 to TRBJ2-7; 10 bases match TRBD1. J was trimmed by 6 bases and V by 5 bases; bases with no gene match: 10. Germline CDR1 SGHTA, CDR2 FQGNSA. CDR3 length equals 15 residues. The DNA of the CDR3 is TGTGCCAGCAGCCTTCAGCCGACAGGGGGCCTCGAGCAGTACTTC. This sequence encodes CASSLQPTGGLEQYF.

The chain combines TRBV5-4 with TRBJ1-1; TRBD1 agrees at 8 bases. This CDR3 spans 14 amino acids. From germline, CDR1 is SGHNT and CDR2 YYREEE (reference sequence). V lost 1 base to trimming and J lost 5 bases; unmatched junction nucleotides: 4. The DNA for the CDR3 is TGTGCCAGCAGCTTGTACAGGGGGGGGACTGAAGCTTTCTTT. Translated, it gives CASSLYRGGTEAFF.

This clone is a singleton in its sample. The V and J genes are TRBV7-2 and TRBJ1-5; 9 bases line up with TRBD1. Germline CDR1 and CDR2: SGHTA and FQGNSA. V shed 5 bases, J shed 4 bases, and the junction held 9 bases outside the gene matches. The CDR3 has 16 amino acids. CDR3 sequence reads: CASSESGQGFNQPQHF. Written as DNA, the CDR3 is TGTGCCAGCAGCGAGTCGGGACAGGGATTTAATCAGCCCCAGCATTTT.

The chain is built from TRBV28 and TRBJ2-2, with 11 bases aligning to TRBD1. Germline CDR1 reads MDHEN; CDR2 reads SYDVKM. With 3 bases clipped from V and 3 bases from J, the junction kept 6 bases outside the gene matches. There are 17 residues in the CDR3. DNA for the CDR3: TGTGCCAGCAGTTTGATTGGGACAGGGGGGGACACCGGGGAGCTGTTTTTT. This sequence encodes CASSLIGTGGDTGELFF.

The chain carries TRBV7-2 and TRBJ2-7; a possible D gene is TRBD2 (6 bases). The V gene lost 0 bases and the J gene lost 6 bases, with 9 bases spanning the gap. Germline V CDR1 and CDR2: SGHTA, FQGNSA. The CDR3 has 13 residues. In nucleotides, the CDR3 is TGTGCCAGCAGCTTAGCCGGACTATCCGAGCAGTACTTC. Its protein product is CASSLAGLSEQYF.

The CDR3 coding sequence is TGTGCCACCAGCAGAGATTTCCTAGCGGGAGGGTCCGGGGAGCTGTTTTTT. Protein product: CATSRDFLAGGSGELFF. The chain combines TRBV15 with TRBJ2-2, with 12 bases fitting TRBD2. The V gene end was trimmed by 0 bases and the J gene end by 6 bases; junction bases not matched to a gene: 5. The germline CDR1 and CDR2 sequences are LNHNV and YYDKDF (reference sequence). The CDR3 length is 17 residues.